This T cell receptor beta chain is drawn from a study of blood T cell repertoires in COVID-19. Whole-study context: Samples representing acute and convalescent COVID-19 were sourced from the United States, Italy and Spain. T cells, B-cell-depleted T cells, or PBMCs provided the cDNA or gDNA that served as material.

Authors' data handling: Nucleated cell counts were estimated from reference gene primer amplification. The protocol was immunoSEQ multiplex PCR, while the TCRdb copy is restricted to in-frame clones and leaves out a portion. V and J calls and clone size are as listed in that table; D and trimming were resolved from the DNA. In the table there are about 370,000 clones, nearly 90% of which are singletons. The J segment lost 2 bases and the V segment lost 4 bases, leaving 9 bases of the junction unmatched. This CDR3 region has 18 residues. CDR1 is SGHTA, CDR2 FQGNSA, per germline. The sample was peripheral blood. This chain uses TRBV7-2 with TRBJ1-4, with 11 bases lining up with TRBD1. This receptor was identified in a man aged 18 to 30 with active or convalescent COVID-19. Here the CDR3 reads CASSSPLGQGATNEKLFF. Written as DNA, the CDR3 is TGTGCCAGCAGCTCCCCTCTCGGACAGGGGGCGACTAATGAAAAACTGTTTTTT.